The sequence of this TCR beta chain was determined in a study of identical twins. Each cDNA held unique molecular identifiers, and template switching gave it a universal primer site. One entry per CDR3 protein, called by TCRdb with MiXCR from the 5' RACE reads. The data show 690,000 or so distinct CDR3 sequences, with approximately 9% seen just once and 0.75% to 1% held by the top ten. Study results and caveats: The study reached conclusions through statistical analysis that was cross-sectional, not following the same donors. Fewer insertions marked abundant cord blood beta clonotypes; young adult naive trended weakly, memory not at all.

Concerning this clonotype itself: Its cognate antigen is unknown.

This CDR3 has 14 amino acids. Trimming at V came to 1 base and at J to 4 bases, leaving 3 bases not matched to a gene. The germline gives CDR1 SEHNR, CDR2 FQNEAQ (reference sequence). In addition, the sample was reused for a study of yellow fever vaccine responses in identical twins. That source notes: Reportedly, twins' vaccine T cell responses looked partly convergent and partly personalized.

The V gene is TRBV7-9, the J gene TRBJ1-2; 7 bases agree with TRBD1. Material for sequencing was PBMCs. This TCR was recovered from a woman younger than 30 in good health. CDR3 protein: CASSLGDSFYGYTF. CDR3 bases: TGTGCCAGCAGCTTAGGGGACAGTTTCTATGGCTACACCTTC.